These 15 T cell receptor beta chains originate from one sample sequenced in a study of neurological immune-mediated disorders. TCRdb reprocessed the 5' RACE reads via MiXCR and lists one record per CDR3 protein. The sample includes fewer than 85,000 distinct CDR3 sequences, roughly 4.8% of them seen just once. The specimen sequenced was PBMCs. The origin of the receptors is a woman aged 25 to 39 with multiple sclerosis.

There are many counts of this clonotype. The V and J genes are TRBV20-1 and TRBJ2-3; 8 nucleotides agree with TRBD2. The germline CDR1 and CDR2 sequences are DFQATT and SNEGSKA (reference sequence). The CDR3 length is 15 residues. Unmatched junction bases numbered 13, after V lost 5 bases and J lost 6 bases. The CDR3 spells CSAPWASGPKDTQYF. In DNA, the CDR3 is TGCAGTGCTCCGTGGGCTAGCGGGCCGAAGGATACGCAGTATTTT.

This clonotype has a count of ten or more. This chain links TRBV24-1 with TRBJ2-2, with unresolved D. Deletions cut 0 bases from V and 8 bases from J, with 9 bases between. CDR3 length: 14 residues. Germline values: CDR1 KGHDR, CDR2 SFDVKD. The CDR3 loop reads CATSDLGGTGELFF. CDR3 DNA sequence: TGTGCCACCAGTGATTTGGGCGGAACTGGGGAGCTGTTTTTT.

This clonotype was found many times. The chain combines TRBV10-3 with TRBJ2-1; 7 nucleotides agree with TRBD2. V lost 4 bases to trimming and J lost 5 bases; unmatched junction nucleotides: 8. Germline CDR1 is ENHRY and CDR2 is SYGVKD. This CDR3 is 15 amino acids long. The CDR3 DNA reads TGTGCCATCAGTGTGGGCGGGAGTGGGCACAATGAGCAGTTCTTC. The encoded protein is CAISVGGSGHNEQFF.

The genes are TRBV29-1 and TRBJ1-1, with D unresolved. This CDR3 is built from 13 residues. V was clipped by 4 bases and J by 1 base, with 10 bases between them. The germline gives CDR1 SQVTM, CDR2 ANQGSEA. The CDR3 DNA is TGCAGCGTTGCCAGGTTAGAGAACACTGAAGCTTTCTTT. Its protein product is CSVARLENTEAFF.

This clonotype was counted between two and nine times. This CDR3 fails to terminate in the conserved phenylalanine or tryptophan, so it likely reflects a read error. The chain carries TRBV11-2 and TRBJ1-2; 9 nucleotides match TRBD1. The CDR3 has 13 amino acids. The V gene's germline CDR1 is SGHAT and CDR2 FQNNGV. V gave up 5 bases and J gave up 4 bases; unmatched junction bases: 2. CDR3: CASSETGGYGYTN. The CDR3, as DNA: TGTGCCAGCAGCGAGACAGGGGGCTATGGCTACACCAAC.

This clonotype was seen ten or more times. V usage is TRBV10-3 and J usage is TRBJ2-3, with a possible D match to TRBD2 (5 bases). The germline V gene has CDR1 ENHRY and CDR2 SYGVKD. CDR3 size: 13 residues. V lost 10 bases and J 2 bases, leaving 13 bases between the germline ends. The CDR3 DNA reads as TGTGCCACTGCGGGTACCAACACAGATACGCAGTATTTT. Its translation: CATAGTNTDTQYF.

This clonotype occurred a few times. The rearrangement joins TRBV5-1 to TRBJ2-2; D remains ambiguous. The CDR3 consists of 13 residues. The germline gives CDR1 SGHRS, CDR2 YFSETQ. V was shortened by 0 bases and J by 6 bases, with 6 bases between the two germline ends. The CDR3 DNA sequence: TGCGCCAGCAGCTTGGTGTCTTCCGGGGAGCTGTTTTTT. It translates to CASSLVSSGELFF. The full variable domain, rest sourced from reference TRBV5-1 and TRBJ2-2, is KAGVTQTPRYLIKTRGQQVTLSCSPISGHRSVSWYQQTPGQGLQFLFEYFSETQRNKGNFPGRFSGRQFSNSRSEMNVSTLELGDSALYLCASSLVSSGELFFGEGSRLTVL.

This clonotype was detected many times. The chain couples TRBV7-3 to TRBJ1-2; D gene unclear. Germline loops: CDR1 SGHTA, CDR2 FQGTGA. V lost 5 bases to trimming and J lost 1 base, with 14 bases between them. The CDR3 runs to 15 residues. The CDR3 sequence: CASSPSGRVNYGYTF. CDR3 DNA sequence: TGTGCCAGCAGCCCCTCTGGGAGGGTTAACTATGGCTACACCTTC.

This clonotype was counted ten times or more. The V and J genes are TRBV20-1 and TRBJ2-7; 7 nucleotides match TRBD1. The CDR3 loop spans 13 amino acids. Looked up from germline, CDR1 is DFQATT and CDR2 is SNEGSKA (reference sequence). After removal of 6 bases from V and 4 bases from J, the junction contained 9 bases not matched to a gene. The CDR3, as DNA: TGCAGTGCCAGGGGGATAATTCATTACGAGCAGTACTTC. Amino acid sequence: CSARGIIHYEQYF.

J is TRBJ2-3 and V is TRBV5-1, with a tentative D call TRBD2 (5 bases). The germline V gene encodes CDR1 SGHRS and CDR2 YFSETQ. The CDR3 extends over 14 amino acids. V gave up 0 bases and J gave up 4 bases, with 9 bases separating them. CDR3 coding DNA: TGCGCCAGCAGCTTGGGCGGGTTCCCAGATACGCAGTATTTT. It is translated as CASSLGGFPDTQYF. The full variable domain, rest sourced from reference TRBV5-1 and TRBJ2-3, is KAGVTQTPRYLIKTRGQQVTLSCSPISGHRSVSWYQQTPGQGLQFLFEYFSETQRNKGNFPGRFSGRQFSNSRSEMNVSTLELGDSALYLCASSLGGFPDTQYFGPGTRLTVL.

Only a few counts were recorded for this clonotype. The chain has TRBV5-1 and TRBJ1-2; TRBD1 agrees at 9 bases. Germline CDR1 is SGHRS and CDR2 is YFSETQ. The V gene end was trimmed by 1 base and the J gene end by 7 bases; junction bases not matched to a gene: 8. This CDR3 comprises 15 residues. CDR3 protein: CASSLNLGTGLGYTF. In DNA, the CDR3 is TGCGCCAGCAGCTTGAATTTAGGGACAGGGCTTGGCTACACCTTC.

The rearrangement links TRBV7-9 to TRBJ1-1; TRBD1 aligns across 11 bases. Losses at the gene ends were 2 bases for V and 4 bases for J; bases not matched to a gene: 9. The CDR3 extends over 17 amino acids. The germline CDR1 and CDR2 sequences are SEHNR and FQNEAQ (reference sequence). Here the CDR3 reads CASSLPTTGTGGTEAFF. In DNA form, the CDR3 reads TGTGCCAGCAGCTTACCGACTACCGGGACAGGGGGCACTGAAGCTTTCTTT. Full variable domain (missing parts from reference TRBV7-9 and TRBJ1-1): DTGVSQNPRHKITKRGQNVTFRCDPISEHNRLYWYRQTLGQGPEFLTYFQNEAQLEKSRLLSDRFSAERPKGSFSTLEIQRTEQGDSAMYLCASSLPTTGTGGTEAFFGQGTRLTVV.

This clonotype was observed at least ten times. The gene calls are TRBV20-1 and TRBJ1-2, with D tentatively TRBD1 (6 bases). Trimming took off 4 bases at V and 6 bases at J, with 18 bases between the two ends. There are 14 residues in the CDR3. The germline CDR1 and CDR2 sequences are DFQATT and SNEGSKA (reference sequence). CDR3 bases: TGCAGTGCTACAACAGGGTTAGCGGTCGATGGCTACACCTTC. As protein: CSATTGLAVDGYTF.

This clonotype appeared many times. J is TRBJ1-5 and V is TRBV6-5; D remains unclear. In germline, CDR1 is MNHEY, CDR2 SVGAGI. This CDR3 has 17 amino acids. V was pared by 0 bases and J by 0 bases, with 12 bases between. The CDR3 DNA sequence: TGTGCCAGCAGTTACTCCCCCGGCCCCTATAGCAATCAGCCCCAGCATTTT. Residues: CASSYSPGPYSNQPQHF.

The chain carries TRBV10-3 and TRBJ2-1; TRBD2 matches at 12 bases. The J segment lost 10 bases and the V segment lost 3 bases, leaving 19 bases of the junction unmatched. The CDR3 is 19 residues long. The germline CDR1 and CDR2 sequences are ENHRY and SYGVKD. The CDR3 DNA is TGTGCCATCAGTGAAGGACTAGCGGGACTCGTCACGGCCAAGGACGAGCAGTTCTTC. This sequence encodes CAISEGLAGLVTAKDEQFF.